The 6 T cell receptor beta chains given below trace back to one sample, sequenced in a study of blood T cell repertoires in COVID-19. The method was immunoSEQ multiplex PCR; TCRdb's version includes in-frame clones alone and lacks a portion of them. The profile shows under 450,000 clones, around 88% of them singletons. What was sequenced was peripheral blood. The receptor set was obtained from a woman between 50 and 59 years old with COVID-19, enrolled during active disease.

The rearrangement links TRBV20-1 to TRBJ2-3, with D hard to call. The V gene's germline CDR1 is DFQATT and CDR2 SNEGSKA (reference sequence). Trimming left V 6 bases short and J 2 bases short, with 6 bases between. The CDR3 runs to 11 residues. As DNA, the CDR3 is TGCAGTGCCTTCTACACAGATACGCAGTATTTT. Its translation is CSAFYTDTQYF.

The chain couples TRBV12-2 to TRBJ1-2. TRBV12-2 is labeled a pseudogene. The CDR3 consists of 14 residues. As DNA, the CDR3 is TGTGCAAGTCGCTACGGAGACCATAACTATGGCTACACCTTC. Amino acid sequence: CASRYGDHNYGYTF.

V usage is TRBV6-5 and J usage is TRBJ1-4, with TRBD1 matching over 7 bases. The junction had 12 bases not matched to a gene; V was cut back by 9 bases and J by 5 bases. CDR3 length equals 15 residues. Germline V CDR1 and CDR2: MNHEY, SVGAGI. CDR3 protein: CASGAWDSLNEKLFF. The CDR3 DNA sequence: TGTGCCAGTGGGGCTTGGGACAGCTTGAATGAAAAACTGTTTTTT.

This clone was detected ten times or more. V and J are TRBV27 and TRBJ1-1, with 7 positions matching TRBD1. The CDR3 has 15 residues. The germline gives CDR1 MNHEY, CDR2 SMNVEV (reference sequence). V shed 3 bases, J shed 4 bases, and the junction held 8 bases outside the gene matches. The CDR3 protein is CASSFQGVYGTEAFF. CDR3 DNA: TGTGCCAGCAGTTTTCAGGGGGTGTATGGCACTGAAGCTTTCTTT.

The chain links TRBV10-1 to TRBJ2-1; D is possibly TRBD1 (6 bases). Between the trimmed V and J ends, which lost 2 bases and 6 bases, there was a span of 14 bases. CDR3 length: 15 residues. Germline V gives CDR1 WNHNN, CDR2 SYGVQD (reference sequence). As DNA, the CDR3 is TGCGCCAGCAGTGAGGACAGGACGTTTTCCAATGAGCAGTTCTTC. Translated, it gives CASSEDRTFSNEQFF.

The chain recombines TRBV10-3 with TRBJ1-3; D is perhaps TRBD1 (5 bases). Trimming left V 11 bases short and J 5 bases short, with 16 bases between. Germline values: CDR1 ENHRY, CDR2 SYGVKD. This CDR3 comprises 13 residues. CDR3 bases: TGTGCCTCTTCGCAGACAGACAGAAACACCATATATTTT. Encoded protein: CASSQTDRNTIYF.